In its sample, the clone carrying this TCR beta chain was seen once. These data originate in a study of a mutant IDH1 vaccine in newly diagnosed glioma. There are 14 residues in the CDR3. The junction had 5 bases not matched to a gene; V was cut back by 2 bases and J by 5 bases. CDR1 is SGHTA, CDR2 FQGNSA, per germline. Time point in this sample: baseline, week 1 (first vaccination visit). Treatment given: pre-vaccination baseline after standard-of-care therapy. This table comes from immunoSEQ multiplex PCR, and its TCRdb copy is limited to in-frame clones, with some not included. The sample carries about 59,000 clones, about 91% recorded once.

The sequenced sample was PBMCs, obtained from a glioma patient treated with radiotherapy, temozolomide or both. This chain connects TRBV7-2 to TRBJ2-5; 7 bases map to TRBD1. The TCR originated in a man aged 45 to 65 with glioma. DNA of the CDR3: TGTGCCAGCAGCTTAAAAGGGGGCGGTGAGACCCAGTACTTC. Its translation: CASSLKGGGETQYF.